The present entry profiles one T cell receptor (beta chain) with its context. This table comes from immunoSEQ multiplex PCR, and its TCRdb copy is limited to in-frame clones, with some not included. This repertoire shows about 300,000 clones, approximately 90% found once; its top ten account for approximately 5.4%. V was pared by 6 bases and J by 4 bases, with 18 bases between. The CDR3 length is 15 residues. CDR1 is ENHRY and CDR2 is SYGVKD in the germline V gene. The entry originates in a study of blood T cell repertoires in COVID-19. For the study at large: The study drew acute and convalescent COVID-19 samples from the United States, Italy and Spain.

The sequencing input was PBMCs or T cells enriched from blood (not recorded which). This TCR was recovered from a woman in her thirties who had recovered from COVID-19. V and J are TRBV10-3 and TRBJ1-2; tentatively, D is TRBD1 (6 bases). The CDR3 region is CAISAGGTYSYGYTF. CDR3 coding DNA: TGTGCCATCAGCGCGGGGGGGACATATAGCTATGGCTACACCTTC.